Described below is a single T cell receptor (beta chain) sequence and its context. The target antigen is unknown. This CDR3 is 12 amino acids long. CDR1 is SGHNT, CDR2 YENEEA, per germline. Trimming took off 7 bases at V and 2 bases at J, with 7 bases between the two ends. Libraries were prepared by immunoSEQ multiplex PCR; TCRdb keeps only in-frame clonotypes and omits some of them. Of approximately 120,000 clones listed, about 50% are singletons. The data derive from a study of cytotoxic CD8 clonotypes in ibrutinib-treated CLL. Study-wide points: Clonality went up at the time of ibrutinib response, stayed stable in sustained remission, and later dropped back toward its baseline level at progression. The study found baseline clonality above age-matched healthy donors, tracking circulating CD8+ T-cell counts.

Genomic DNA in an amount of approximately 2.2 micrograms was extracted from cryopreserved PBMCs and used for the preparation of TCR beta libraries. The receptor was derived from a human donor with chronic lymphocytic leukemia. V is TRBV11-3 and J is TRBJ2-3; tentatively, D is TRBD1 (5 bases). Sequenced material: PBMCs, taken after 24 months of ibrutinib treatment. DNA of the CDR3: TGTGCCAGCAAAGGGGCCACAGATACGCAGTATTTT. This codes for CASKGATDTQYF.